These T cell receptor beta chains were read from a single sample in a study of vaccination and CD4 T cells after COVID-19. In TCRdb, the PCR reads were re-called with MiXCR into one record per CDR3 protein. The table includes more than 10,000 distinct CDR3 sequences, 50% to 55% detected once. Their target antigens are unknown. The sequenced material came from CD4+ T cells from blood, cultured in vitro. The receptors stem from a human donor who had recovered from COVID-19. The CDR3 runs from the conserved cysteine through the conserved F or W. The order of the fields is clone size, D gene, V gene, J gene, CDR3 DNA, CDR3 protein. A D gene is named only where the DNA matches it firmly. For some rows the clone size is stated as once, few or many, or as a class when expanded; others skip it.

clone size: .
D gene: TRBD1
V gene: TRBV7-2
J gene: TRBJ1-1
CDR3 DNA: TGTGCCAGCAGTCTCCGGACAGGGAACACTGAAGCTTTCTTT
CDR3 protein: CASSLRTGNTEAFF

clone size: .
D gene: .
V gene: TRBV6-1
J gene: TRBJ2-3
CDR3 DNA: TGTGCCAGCAGTGGACGACTAGGGGGGGGCACAGATACGCAGTATTTT
CDR3 protein: CASSGRLGGGTDTQYF

clone size: .
D gene: TRBD1
V gene: TRBV6-1
J gene: TRBJ1-6
CDR3 DNA: TGTGCCAGCAATATTGGGACAGGGAATAATTCACCCCTCCACTTT
CDR3 protein: CASNIGTGNNSPLHF

clone size: .
D gene: TRBD2
V gene: TRBV20-1
J gene: TRBJ2-7
CDR3 DNA: TGCAGTGCTAGAGTGGGGAGGGGTGGCTCCTACGAGCAGTACTTC
CDR3 protein: CSARVGRGGSYEQYF

clone size: few
D gene: TRBD1
V gene: TRBV2
J gene: TRBJ1-5
CDR3 DNA: TGTGCCAGCAGCAGGGACAGGGGGTTATGGCAGCCCCAGCATTTT
CDR3 protein: CASSRDRGLWQPQHF

clone size: few
D gene: .
V gene: TRBV6-1
J gene: TRBJ1-1
CDR3 DNA: TGTGCCAGCAGTCCCCGGGGCAAAGGGACTGAAGCTTTCTTT
CDR3 protein: CASSPRGKGTEAFF

clone size: few
D gene: TRBD1
V gene: TRBV24-1
J gene: TRBJ2-7
CDR3 DNA: TGTGCCACCCAGGGGGCCTACGAGCAGTACTTC
CDR3 protein: CATQGAYEQYF

clone size: few
D gene: .
V gene: TRBV19
J gene: TRBJ1-6
CDR3 DNA: TGTGCCAGTAGAACTGTAGGAGATTCACCCCTCCACTTT
CDR3 protein: CASRTVGDSPLHF

clone size: .
D gene: .
V gene: TRBV20-1
J gene: TRBJ2-5
CDR3 DNA: TGCAGTGCCGCCCTAGGGGGCCAAGAGACCCAGTACTTC
CDR3 protein: CSAALGGQETQYF

clone size: large
D gene: .
V gene: TRBV24-1
J gene: TRBJ1-5
CDR3 DNA: TGTGCCACCAGTGATTACCCAGGGTTCAATCAGCCCCAGCATTTT
CDR3 protein: CATSDYPGFNQPQHF

clone size: .
D gene: TRBD1
V gene: TRBV5-1
J gene: TRBJ2-5
CDR3 DNA: TGCGCCAGCAGCTTGGGGACAGGGGTGGGAGAGACCCAGTACTTC
CDR3 protein: CASSLGTGVGETQYF

clone size: .
D gene: .
V gene: TRBV21-1
J gene: TRBJ2-7
CDR3 DNA: TGTGCCAGCAGCAAGGGGACTAGCTTGCCATCCTGCGACCAGTACTTC
CDR3 protein: CASSKGTSLPSCDQYF

clone size: .
D gene: TRBD1
V gene: TRBV5-1
J gene: TRBJ2-7
CDR3 DNA: TGCGCCAGCAGCCCGGCGGACAGGGTTAACGAGCAGTACTTC
CDR3 protein: CASSPADRVNEQYF

clone size: .
D gene: .
V gene: TRBV7-9
J gene: TRBJ2-6
CDR3 DNA: TGTGCCAGCAGCTTAGGAATGGGGCTTGGTTCTGGGGCCAACGTCCTGACTTTC
CDR3 protein: CASSLGMGLGSGANVLTF

clone size: .
D gene: TRBD2
V gene: TRBV7-2
J gene: TRBJ2-7
CDR3 DNA: TGTGCCAGCAGCTTAATGGTTTCCGGGACTAGCGGGAGACTCTCCTACGAGCAGTACTTC
CDR3 protein: CASSLMVSGTSGRLSYEQYF

clone size: once
D gene: TRBD2
V gene: TRBV20-1
J gene: TRBJ2-1
CDR3 DNA: TGCAGTGCCAACTCAGTAAGATTAGGGACTAGCGCTTACAATGAGCAGTTCTTC
CDR3 protein: CSANSVRLGTSAYNEQFF

clone size: few
D gene: .
V gene: TRBV20-1
J gene: TRBJ1-2
CDR3 DNA: TGCAGTGCTAGATACAGGGACTATGGCTACACCTTC
CDR3 protein: CSARYRDYGYTF

clone size: few
D gene: TRBD1
V gene: TRBV7-8
J gene: TRBJ1-2
CDR3 DNA: TGTGCCAGCAGCCCAGATTGGGACAGCAATGGCTACACCTTC
CDR3 protein: CASSPDWDSNGYTF

clone size: .
D gene: TRBD2
V gene: TRBV20-1
J gene: TRBJ2-1
CDR3 DNA: TGCAGTGCTAGACTAGCGGGAGACAATGAGCAGTTCTTC
CDR3 protein: CSARLAGDNEQFF

clone size: few
D gene: TRBD1
V gene: TRBV7-8
J gene: TRBJ1-6
CDR3 DNA: TGTGCCAGCAGCTCCGCCTACAGGGGCTCCTATAATTCACCCCTCCACTTT
CDR3 protein: CASSSAYRGSYNSPLHF

clone size: few
D gene: TRBD2
V gene: TRBV19
J gene: TRBJ2-3
CDR3 DNA: TGTGCCAGTAGTATCGGTTCTAGCGGGGGGATCACAGATACGCAGTATTTT
CDR3 protein: CASSIGSSGGITDTQYF

clone size: once
D gene: TRBD1
V gene: TRBV24-1
J gene: TRBJ1-5
CDR3 DNA: TGTGCCAGTGGACAGGGGGCGGGCCAGCCCCAGCATTTT
CDR3 protein: CASGQGAGQPQHF

clone size: .
D gene: .
V gene: TRBV4-1
J gene: TRBJ1-1
CDR3 DNA: TGCGCCAGCAGACGGGGAATGAGCACTGAAGCTCTCTTT
CDR3 protein: CASRRGMSTEALF

clone size: .
D gene: .
V gene: TRBV15
J gene: TRBJ1-4
CDR3 DNA: TGTGCCACCAGCCACACAGGGGAAAAACTGTTTTTT
CDR3 protein: CATSHTGEKLFF

clone size: .
D gene: TRBD2
V gene: TRBV7-9
J gene: TRBJ2-5
CDR3 DNA: TGTGCCAGCAGCTTAGGGGCGGGAGAGGTGACCCAGTACTTC
CDR3 protein: CASSLGAGEVTQYF

clone size: .
D gene: .
V gene: TRBV12-3/TRBV12-4
J gene: TRBJ1-5
CDR3 DNA: TGTGCCAGCAGTTTGGCTGGGGGTTTGCCCCAGCATTTT
CDR3 protein: CASSLAGGLPQHF

clone size: once
D gene: .
V gene: TRBV27
J gene: TRBJ2-7
CDR3 DNA: TGTGCCAGCAGTTTAGGCGTGGGTTCCGAGCAGTACTTC
CDR3 protein: CASSLGVGSEQYF

clone size: .
D gene: TRBD2
V gene: TRBV5-1
J gene: TRBJ2-1
CDR3 DNA: TGCGCCAGCAGCGAGGGACTAGCGGTCTGGGGTGAGCAGTTCTTC
CDR3 protein: CASSEGLAVWGEQFF

clone size: .
D gene: TRBD1
V gene: TRBV5-4
J gene: TRBJ1-1
CDR3 DNA: TGTGCCAGCAGCGTACAGGGGTTGAACACTGAAGCTTTCTTT
CDR3 protein: CASSVQGLNTEAFF

clone size: few
D gene: .
V gene: TRBV19
J gene: TRBJ1-2
CDR3 DNA: TGTGCCAGTAGTGGGTCGAGACCAACTGGGGGCTACACCTTC
CDR3 protein: CASSGSRPTGGYTF

clone size: .
D gene: .
V gene: TRBV27
J gene: TRBJ2-5
CDR3 DNA: TGTGCCAGCAAGGGCGGTGGCGTAGGGGCCCAGTACTTC
CDR3 protein: CASKGGGVGAQYF

clone size: .
D gene: .
V gene: TRBV28
J gene: TRBJ1-1
CDR3 DNA: TGTGCCAGCAGCCCTCAGGACGCAAGGCGGAGGACTGAAGCTTTCTTT
CDR3 protein: CASSPQDARRRTEAFF

clone size: few
D gene: TRBD1
V gene: TRBV19
J gene: TRBJ1-2
CDR3 DNA: TGTGCCAGTAGTACGACAGGGTCTTACACCTTC
CDR3 protein: CASSTTGSYTF

clone size: medium-sized
D gene: .
V gene: TRBV29-1
J gene: TRBJ2-3
CDR3 DNA: TGCAGCGTTGTAGGCGGGGCGATAGATACGCAGTATTTT
CDR3 protein: CSVVGGAIDTQYF

clone size: few
D gene: .
V gene: TRBV6-1
J gene: TRBJ2-7
CDR3 DNA: TGTGCCAGCCGATTGGATCAAAGCTCCTACGAGCAGTACTTC
CDR3 protein: CASRLDQSSYEQYF

clone size: few
D gene: TRBD2
V gene: TRBV7-2
J gene: TRBJ2-7
CDR3 DNA: TGTGCCAGCAGCTTAGGGGGCGGGGGAGGCTACGAGCAGTACTTC
CDR3 protein: CASSLGGGGGYEQYF